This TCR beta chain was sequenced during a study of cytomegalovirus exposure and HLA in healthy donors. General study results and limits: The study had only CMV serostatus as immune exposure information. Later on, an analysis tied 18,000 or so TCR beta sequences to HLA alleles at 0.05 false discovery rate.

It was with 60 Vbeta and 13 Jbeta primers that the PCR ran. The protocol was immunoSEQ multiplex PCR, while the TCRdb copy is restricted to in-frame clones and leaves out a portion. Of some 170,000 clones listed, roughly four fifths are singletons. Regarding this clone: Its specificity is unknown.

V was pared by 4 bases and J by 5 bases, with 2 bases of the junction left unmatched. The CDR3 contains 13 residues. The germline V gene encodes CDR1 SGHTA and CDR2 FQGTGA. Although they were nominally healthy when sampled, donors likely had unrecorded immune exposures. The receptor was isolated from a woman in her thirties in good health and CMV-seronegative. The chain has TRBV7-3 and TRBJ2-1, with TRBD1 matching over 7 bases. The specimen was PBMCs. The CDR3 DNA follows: TGTGCCAGCAGCTCAGGGGGACACAATGAGCAGTTCTTC. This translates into CASSSGGHNEQFF.